This T cell receptor beta chain was retrieved from a study of T cells in localized non-small cell lung cancer. Broader study findings: Exceeding tumor, uninvolved adjacent lung had the highest T cell clonality.

In the case of this clone: Antigen specificity is unknown.

Assay: immunoSEQ multiplex PCR; the TCRdb copy retains only in-frame clones and omits some. The repertoire holds 25,000 or so clones, with over 80% as singletons. The V end lost 7 bases, the J end lost 3 bases, and 10 bases lay between the germline ends. CDR1 and CDR2 (germline): SQVTM, ANQGSEA. The CDR3 loop spans 11 amino acids. This rearrangement joins TRBV29-1 to TRBJ2-7; possible D gene TRBD1, 5 bases. Source: peripheral blood, taken before any cancer treatment. The TCR sequence derives from a male donor older than 55 with stage I lung adenocarcinoma. DNA for the CDR3: TGCAGCGCAAGAGACAGCTACGAGCAGTACTTC. Translating it yields CSARDSYEQYF.